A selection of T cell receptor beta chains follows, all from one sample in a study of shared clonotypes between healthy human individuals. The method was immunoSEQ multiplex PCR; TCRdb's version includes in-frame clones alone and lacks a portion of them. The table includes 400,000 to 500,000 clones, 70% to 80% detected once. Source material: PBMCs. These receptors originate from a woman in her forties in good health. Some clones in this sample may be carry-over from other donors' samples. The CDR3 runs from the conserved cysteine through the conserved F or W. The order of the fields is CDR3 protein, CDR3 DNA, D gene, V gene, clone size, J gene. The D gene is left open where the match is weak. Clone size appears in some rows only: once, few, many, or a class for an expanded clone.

CASSRRGNSQETQYF TGTGCCAGCTCTCGTCGGGGGAACTCCCAAGAGACCCAGTACTTC NA TRBV18 NA TRBJ2-5
CASSLSGQTAGWYEQYF TGTGCCAGCAGCCTATCAGGACAGACCGCCGGCTGGTACGAGCAGTACTTC NA TRBV5-5 NA TRBJ2-7
CSVEGEAGKRNTEAFF TGCAGCGTTGAAGGGGAGGCGGGAAAGAGGAACACTGAAGCTTTCTTT NA TRBV29-1 few TRBJ1-1
CASSQGYNEQFF TGTGCCAGCAGCCAGGGATACAATGAGCAGTTCTTC NA TRBV14 NA TRBJ2-1
CASSLYREMDTQYF TGTGCCAGCAGCTTATACCGGGAGATGGATACGCAGTATTTT NA TRBV11-2 many TRBJ2-3
CASSLGQSNQPQHF TGTGCCAGCAGCCTTGGGCAGAGCAATCAGCCCCAGCATTTT NA TRBV28 NA TRBJ1-5
CASSTYRSGEQYF TGTGCCAGCAGCACCTACAGAAGCGGGGAGCAGTACTTC NA TRBV11-2 NA TRBJ2-7
CATSSRGRVYEQYF TGTGCCACCAGCAGTCGGGGGCGCGTATACGAGCAGTACTTC NA TRBV15 NA TRBJ2-7
CASSLGGARGYEQYF TGTGCCAGCAGCTTAGGGGGGGCCAGGGGTTACGAGCAGTACTTC NA TRBV11-2 NA TRBJ2-7
CASSVGGGGGLGRNEQFF TGTGCCAGCAGCGTAGGAGGAGGTGGAGGGTTGGGGCGCAATGAGCAGTTCTTC NA TRBV9 once TRBJ2-1
CASSEAGFYEQYF TGTGCCAGCAGTGAAGCAGGGTTCTACGAGCAGTACTTC NA TRBV25-1 NA TRBJ2-7
CASSLNAEGDTEAFF TGTGCCAGCAGTTTAAACGCAGAAGGAGACACTGAAGCTTTCTTT NA TRBV27 many TRBJ1-1
CASSLAGLAGAHEQYF TGCGCCAGCAGCTTGGCGGGTCTAGCGGGAGCTCACGAGCAGTACTTC TRBD2 TRBV5-1 NA TRBJ2-7
CASSLTSTAYNEQFF TGTGCCAGCAGCTTAACTAGCACAGCATACAATGAGCAGTTCTTC NA TRBV7-3 NA TRBJ2-1
CASSFPPGLAGVRNEQFF TGTGCCAGCAGCTTCCCTCCCGGACTAGCGGGAGTAAGGAATGAGCAGTTCTTC TRBD2 TRBV7-2 NA TRBJ2-1
CASSLEFGGNEQFF TGTGCCAGCAGCTTAGAATTTGGTGGCAATGAGCAGTTCTTC NA TRBV7-6 NA TRBJ2-1
CASSFSQQGGGTEAFF TGCGCCAGCAGCTTCAGCCAACAGGGTGGAGGCACTGAAGCTTTCTTT NA TRBV4-1 NA TRBJ1-1
CASSLIPTGQRGAFF TGTGCCAGCAGTTTAATCCCCACCGGGCAACGTGGAGCTTTCTTT NA TRBV28 few TRBJ1-1
CASSLILYNEQFF TGTGCCAGCAGCTTGATCCTTTACAATGAGCAGTTCTTC NA TRBV5-4 NA TRBJ2-1
CASSNRDGTTEKLFF TGCGCCAGCAGCAACCGGGACGGGACGACTGAAAAACTGTTTTTT NA TRBV5-1 NA TRBJ1-4
CASSLGTGGDGYTF TGTGCCAGCAGTCTAGGGACAGGGGGCGATGGCTACACCTTC TRBD1 TRBV6-4 NA TRBJ1-2
CASSARDRGGNTEAFF TGTGCCAGCAGCGCCCGGGACAGGGGGGGGAACACTGAAGCTTTCTTT TRBD1 TRBV7-8 NA TRBJ1-1
CASSQDSVGTGRETQYF TGCGCCAGCAGCCAAGATAGTGTGGGGACGGGGAGAGAGACCCAGTACTTC NA TRBV4-3 NA TRBJ2-5
CAGSVEGGSGTQYF TGTGCCGGCAGCGTAGAGGGCGGGAGCGGGACCCAGTACTTC TRBD2 TRBV9 NA TRBJ2-5
CASSSRRGYGYTF TGTGCCAGCAGCTCCAGAAGGGGCTATGGCTACACCTTC NA TRBV7-8 NA TRBJ1-2
CAWAGGDNSPLHF TGTGCCTGGGCGGGCGGCGATAATTCACCCCTCCACTTT NA TRBV30 NA TRBJ1-6
CASSGADTQYF TGTGCCAGCAGTGGGGCAGATACGCAGTATTTT NA TRBV2 NA TRBJ2-3
CASSEAANYGYTF TGTGCCAGCAGCGAGGCGGCCAACTATGGCTACACCTTC NA TRBV14 NA TRBJ1-2
CASSLQGGSGNTIYF TGTGCCAGCAGCCTACAGGGAGGGTCTGGAAACACCATATATTTT NA TRBV7-2 NA TRBJ1-3
CASKIGGGNEKLFF TGTGCCAGCAAAATAGGGGGTGGTAATGAAAAACTGTTTTTT NA TRBV19 NA TRBJ1-4
CASSPRLAGDQETQYF TGTGCCAGCAGCCCAAGACTAGCGGGGGACCAAGAGACCCAGTACTTC TRBD2 TRBV7-6 NA TRBJ2-5
CASSYQGSGNTIYF TGTGCCAGCAGTTATCAGGGTTCTGGAAACACCATATATTTT NA TRBV28 NA TRBJ1-3
CATRGLAGAQRYNEQFF TGTGCCACAAGGGGACTAGCGGGAGCGCAACGCTACAATGAGCAGTTCTTC TRBD2 TRBV5-4 NA TRBJ2-1
CSARQGHEQYF TGCAGTGCTAGACAGGGCCACGAGCAGTACTTC NA TRBV20-1 once TRBJ2-7
CASSLTINTGELFF TGTGCCAGCAGCTTAACAATTAACACCGGGGAGCTGTTTTTT NA TRBV7-8 NA TRBJ2-2
CASSSSTGTATDTQYF TGTGCCAGCAGCTCCTCCACAGGGACCGCCACAGATACGCAGTATTTT NA TRBV7-9 NA TRBJ2-3
CASSLAVGNTEAFF TGCGCCAGCAGCTTGGCCGTGGGGAACACTGAAGCTTTCTTT NA TRBV5-1 NA TRBJ1-1
CASSQIAGGPTDTQYF TGTGCCAGCAGCCAAATAGCGGGAGGCCCCACAGATACGCAGTATTTT TRBD2 TRBV4-2 NA TRBJ2-3
CAWSVDENQPQHF TGTGCCTGGAGTGTAGACGAAAATCAGCCCCAGCATTTT NA TRBV30 many TRBJ1-5
CASSQSSGAYNEQFF TGTGCCAGCAGCCAATCTAGCGGCGCCTACAATGAGCAGTTCTTC TRBD2 TRBV7-2 NA TRBJ2-1
CASGLVRLRFSGNTIYF TGTGCCAGCGGACTAGTCAGACTGCGTTTCTCTGGAAACACCATATATTTT NA TRBV9 NA TRBJ1-3
CAWTPASTGPQYF TGTGCCTGGACCCCGGCTAGCACTGGTCCCCAGTACTTC NA TRBV30 NA TRBJ2-5